This note documents a single TCR beta chain sequence. Its antigen is currently unknown. The sample belongs to a study of siplizumab effects on memory and regulatory T cells. Libraries were prepared by immunoSEQ multiplex PCR; TCRdb keeps only in-frame clonotypes and omits some of them. The sample carries more than 85,000 clones, about 90% recorded once. The study, taken as a whole, reports: Proliferating siplizumab-cultured Tregs lacked confirmed suppressive function. Under siplizumab, an average approximately 69% of mappable alloreactive CD4+ clones were Treg-derived, compared with over 25% in controls.

V shed 6 bases and J 7 bases; nucleotides not matched to a gene: 2. The CDR3 is 11 amino acids. In germline, CDR1 is DFQATT, CDR2 SNEGSKA (reference sequence). The material sequenced was Tregs sorted from blood. This receptor was identified in a human donor in good health. The chain employs TRBV20-1 and TRBJ2-1, with TRBD2 identical over 8 bases. The CDR3 is CSAPSGNEQFF. The CDR3 nucleotides are TGCAGTGCCCCTAGCGGGAATGAGCAGTTCTTC.